The entry below gives a single T cell receptor beta chain sequence along with its context. The source of the sample is a study of a mutant IDH1 vaccine in newly diagnosed glioma. Overall study context: Patients had received radiotherapy, temozolomide, or both previously, most receiving both.

Germline CDR1 reads SQVTM; CDR2 reads ANQGSEA. The CDR3 is 12 residues long. The ends lost 4 bases at V and 4 bases at J; junction bases unmatched: 3. Described time point: baseline, week 1 (first vaccination visit). Treatment in this sample: pre-vaccination baseline after standard-of-care therapy. Generated by immunoSEQ multiplex PCR, the TCRdb table keeps only in-frame clones and is missing some. Of some 38,000 clones listed, roughly 92% are singletons. The receptor was derived from a man aged 18 to 30 with glioma. Sequenced material: PBMCs, taken from a glioma patient treated with radiotherapy, temozolomide or both. This rearrangement joins TRBV29-1 to TRBJ1-2, with 7 bases aligning to TRBD1. In nucleotides, the CDR3 is TGCAGCGTTGGACAGGGAGGCTATGGCTACACCTTC. Residues: CSVGQGGYGYTF.